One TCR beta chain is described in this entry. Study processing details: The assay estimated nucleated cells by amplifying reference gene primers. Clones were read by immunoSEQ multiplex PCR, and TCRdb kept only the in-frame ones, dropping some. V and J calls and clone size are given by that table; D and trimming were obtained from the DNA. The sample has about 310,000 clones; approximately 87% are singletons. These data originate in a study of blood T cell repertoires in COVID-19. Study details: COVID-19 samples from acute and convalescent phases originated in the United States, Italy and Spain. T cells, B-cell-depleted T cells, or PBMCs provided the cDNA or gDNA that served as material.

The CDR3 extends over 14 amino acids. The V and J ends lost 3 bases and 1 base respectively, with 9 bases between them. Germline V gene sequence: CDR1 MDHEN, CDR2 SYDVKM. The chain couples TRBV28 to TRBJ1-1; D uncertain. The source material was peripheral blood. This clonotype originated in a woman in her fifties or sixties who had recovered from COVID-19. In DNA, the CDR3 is TGTGCCAGCAGTTTCGTCGTGCGGAACACTGAAGCTTTCTTT. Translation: CASSFVVRNTEAFF.